Below are 20 T cell receptor beta chains sequenced from a single sample in a study of cytomegalovirus exposure and HLA in healthy donors. The primer mix had 60 Vbeta and 13 Jbeta primers. Assay: immunoSEQ multiplex PCR; the TCRdb copy retains only in-frame clones and omits some. This sample has over 110,000 clones, with about four fifths found just once. Material for sequencing was PBMCs. Receptors originate from a female donor in good health and CMV-seronegative.

This rearrangement joins TRBV27 to TRBJ1-1, with 7 nucleotides matching TRBD1. V lost 0 bases, J lost 1 base, and 8 bases stayed unmatched. Germline CDR1 MNHEY, CDR2 SMNVEV (reference sequence). CDR3 length equals 17 residues. The CDR3, as DNA: TGTGCCAGCAGTTTATCCACACAGGGGTTGGGGAACACTGAAGCTTTCTTT. The encoded protein is CASSLSTQGLGNTEAFF.

The genes are TRBV21-1 and TRBJ2-5; TRBD1 was called by the table and not checked on the DNA. TRBV21-1 is annotated as a pseudogene. There are 13 residues in the CDR3. CDR3 sequence: CASSKTGRQTQYF. CDR3 nucleotides: TGTGCCAGCAGCAAAACAGGGAGACAGACCCAGTACTTC.

The J gene is TRBJ2-5, the V gene TRBV7-9, with a weak D call TRBD1 (6 bases). The germline CDR1 and CDR2 sequences are SEHNR and FQNEAQ (reference sequence). This CDR3 has 16 residues. Between the trimmed V and J ends, which lost 4 bases and 5 bases, there was a span of 20 bases. The CDR3 nucleotides read TGTGCCAGCAGCTCGCCGACAGGCGGGCCAAGGGAGACCCAGTACTTC. This codes for CASSSPTGGPRETQYF.

V is TRBV15 and J is TRBJ1-5; D gene ambiguous. CDR1 LNHNV and CDR2 YYDKDF come from the germline V gene (reference sequence). The germline V and J ends were trimmed by 0 bases and 7 bases, with 10 bases remaining between them. This CDR3 is 14 amino acids long. In DNA form, the CDR3 reads TGTGCCACCAGCAGAGATCGGGTGGAACAGCCCCAGCATTTT. Protein sequence: CATSRDRVEQPQHF.

This clone is a singleton in its sample. The chain carries TRBV30 and TRBJ2-5, with 8 bases fitting TRBD2. The germline gives CDR1 GTSNPN, CDR2 SVGIG (reference sequence). This CDR3 is built from 15 residues. V gave up 8 bases and J gave up 5 bases; unmatched junction bases: 16. The CDR3 region has the DNA TGTGCCGGTCAGCGGGAGTTTGGGTTGGGGGAGACCCAGTACTTC. Translated, it gives CAGQREFGLGETQYF.

The gene calls are TRBV4-1 and TRBJ2-2; 11 bases are a match to TRBD2. This CDR3 is built from 17 residues. The J segment lost 7 bases and the V segment lost 6 bases, leaving 13 bases of the junction unmatched. CDR1 is MGHRA, CDR2 YSYEKL, per germline. The CDR3 spells CASSLRGLAGGSGELFF. CDR3 nucleotides: TGCGCCAGCAGTCTCAGAGGGCTAGCGGGAGGTAGCGGGGAGCTGTTTTTT.

This chain uses TRBV10-3 with TRBJ2-1, with a possible D match to TRBD2 (5 bases). This CDR3 region has 15 residues. Germline lookup yields CDR1 ENHRY and CDR2 SYGVKD. V was shortened by 2 bases and J by 0 bases, with 8 bases between the two germline ends. CDR3 nucleotides: TGTGCCATCAGTGAGCCTGGGAGCTCCTACAATGAGCAGTTCTTC. Translation gives CAISEPGSSYNEQFF.

V gene TRBV13 combines with J gene TRBJ1-2; no clear D gene. Germline values: CDR1 PRHDT, CDR2 FYEKMQ (reference sequence). V gave up 5 bases and J gave up 8 bases, with 6 bases separating them. The CDR3 runs to 10 residues. The CDR3: CASSPGGYTF. CDR3 bases: TGTGCCAGCAGCCCCGGGGGCTACACCTTC.

J is TRBJ2-5 and V is TRBV2, with TRBD2 matching over 11 bases. There are 15 residues in the CDR3. Germline V gives CDR1 SNHLY, CDR2 FYNNEI. The ends lost 4 bases at V and 3 bases at J; junction bases unmatched: 4. The CDR3 DNA reads TGTGCCAGCAGTGCCCCGGGACTAGCGGAAGAGACCCAGTACTTC. Translating it yields CASSAPGLAEETQYF.

The chain links TRBV29-1 to TRBJ2-1, with TRBD2 matching 11 bases. V dropped 6 bases and J dropped 11; count of bases not matched to a gene: 12. The CDR3 loop spans 14 amino acids. From germline, CDR1 is SQVTM and CDR2 ANQGSEA. CDR3 loop: CSVTSGTSNDKQFF. CDR3 DNA: TGCAGCGTGACTAGCGGGACCTCTAATGATAAGCAGTTCTTC.

V usage is TRBV10-1 and J usage is TRBJ2-1, with 11 bases identical to TRBD2. The V gene's germline CDR1 is WNHNN and CDR2 SYGVQD (reference sequence). The CDR3 covers 16 residues. J lost 7 bases, V lost 0 bases, and 5 bases had no gene match. The CDR3 region has the DNA TGCGCCAGCAGTGAGTCGGTTAGCGGGAGGGGTAATGAGCAGTTCTTC. Protein product: CASSESVSGRGNEQFF.

The rearrangement links TRBV9 to TRBJ2-5; tentative D call: TRBD1 (5 bases). CDR3 length: 14 residues. The V gene's germline CDR1 is SGDLS and CDR2 YYNGEE. The V gene lost 4 bases and the J gene lost 5 bases, with 15 bases spanning the gap. For the CDR3, the DNA is TGTGCCAGCAGCCCGACAGCAAACCGGGAGACCCAGTACTTC. The encoded protein is CASSPTANRETQYF.

J is TRBJ2-3 and V is TRBV6-5; no clear D gene. Germline V gene sequence: CDR1 MNHEY, CDR2 SVGAGI. V was cut by 0 bases and J by 0 bases, with 4 bases left in between. This CDR3 has 14 residues. The CDR3 nucleotides are TGTGCCAGCAGTTACTCACACAGCACAGATACGCAGTATTTT. Translating it yields CASSYSHSTDTQYF.

The chain employs TRBV7-9 and TRBJ1-2, with D perhaps TRBD1 (5 bases). Germline CDR1 SEHNR, CDR2 FQNEAQ (reference sequence). This CDR3 spans 15 amino acids. V shed 1 base and J shed 4 bases, with 13 bases lying between them. CDR3 DNA: TGTGCCAGCAGCTTAGGCCGGCCCCAGGGCTATGGCTACACCTTC. It codes for CASSLGRPQGYGYTF.

This chain uses TRBV6-5 with TRBJ1-2; the match to TRBD1 covers 9 bases. CDR1 MNHEY and CDR2 SVGAGI come from the germline V gene. The CDR3 runs 16 residues. Trimming cost V 2 bases and J 0 bases; bases outside gene matches: 4. The CDR3 DNA reads TGTGCCAGCAGTTACGCTGGGACAGGGTCTAACTATGGCTACACCTTC. It is translated as CASSYAGTGSNYGYTF.

This chain connects TRBV19 to TRBJ1-1; maybe TRBD1 (5 bases). Deletions cut 8 bases from V and 5 bases from J, with 9 bases between. This CDR3 comprises 11 residues. The germline V gene encodes CDR1 LNHDA and CDR2 SQIVND (reference sequence). This CDR3 is CASGGETEAFF. DNA of the CDR3: TGTGCCAGTGGGGGGGAGACTGAAGCTTTCTTT.

This clone was picked up a small number of times. The gene calls are TRBV6-1 and TRBJ2-6; TRBD1 agrees at 9 bases. The junction had 7 bases not matched to a gene; V was cut back by 7 bases and J by 0 bases. This CDR3 region has 17 residues. CDR1 is MNHNS and CDR2 is SASEGT in the germline V gene. The CDR3 DNA reads as TGTGCCAGCATTGAGCGACAGGGGGTCTCTGGGGCCAACGTCCTGACTTTC. Translated, it gives CASIERQGVSGANVLTF.

This chain's CDR3 is CATPGQLYGYTF. The CDR3 nucleotides read TGTGCCACCCCGGGACAACTCTATGGCTACACCTTC. The chain employs TRBV28 and TRBJ1-2, with a tentative D call TRBD1 (6 bases). Trimming removed 10 bases from V and 4 bases from J, with 13 bases in between. Germline V gives CDR1 MDHEN, CDR2 SYDVKM. The CDR3 runs 12 residues.

This clone was detected only a few times. V is TRBV28 and J is TRBJ2-7; unclear D gene. Looked up from germline, CDR1 is MDHEN and CDR2 is SYDVKM. The CDR3 is made up of 12 amino acids. Trimming pared 3 bases from V and 7 bases from J, leaving 10 bases between. This chain's CDR3 is CASSFTRLEQYF. DNA of the CDR3: TGTGCCAGCAGTTTTACGAGGCTAGAGCAGTACTTC.

The rearrangement joins TRBV5-5 to TRBJ1-2; D unclear. The CDR3 totals 13 residues. Per germline, CDR1 SGHKS and CDR2 YYEKEE (reference sequence). V was clipped by 0 bases and J by 8 bases, with 11 bases between them. The CDR3 protein is CASSLALGGGYTF. The CDR3 DNA sequence: TGTGCCAGCAGCTTGGCATTAGGAGGCGGCTACACCTTC.